A selection of T cell receptor beta chains follows, all from one sample in a study of shared clonotypes between healthy human individuals. Produced via immunoSEQ multiplex PCR; TCRdb's table is partial and in-frame only. Of hundreds of thousands of clones listed, 95% to 98% are singletons. Material for sequencing was naive CD8+ T cells sorted from blood. The origin of the receptors is a man aged 30 to 39 in good health. Each CDR3 is given with its conserved first and last residue. Each record gives: clone size, J gene, D gene, V gene, CDR3 DNA, CDR3 protein. A D gene is named only where the DNA matches it firmly. Some rows mark clone size as missing; the rest say once, few, many or name a class of expanded clone.

.,TRBJ2-3,TRBD1,TRBV6-1,TGTGCCAGCAGTGTCCTGAGGACAGGGAGCACAGATACGCAGTATTTT,CASSVLRTGSTDTQYF
.,TRBJ2-5,.,TRBV7-2,TGTGCCAGCAGCCCCTACACAGGTAGGGGAGAGACCCAGTACTTC,CASSPYTGRGETQYF
.,TRBJ2-5,.,TRBV5-6,TGTGCCAGCAGCTACGAGAGCGCGACCCAGTACTTC,CASSYESATQYF
.,TRBJ2-7,.,TRBV28,TGTGCCAGCAGTTTCGCACGGGCAGGGTCCCTCGACGAGCAGTACTTC,CASSFARAGSLDEQYF
.,TRBJ2-7,TRBD2,TRBV5-4,TGTGCCAGCAGCCGAGGACTAGCGGGAAATCCCTACGAGCAGTACTTC,CASSRGLAGNPYEQYF
.,TRBJ1-5,.,TRBV30,TGTGCCTGGAGTCCCGGGAGCGGGGTGCTAAATAATCAGCCCCAGCATTTT,CAWSPGSGVLNNQPQHF
.,TRBJ2-3,TRBD1,TRBV4-1,TGCGCCAGCAGCCAAGGATGGGACAGGGGGCGCACAGATACGCAGTATTTT,CASSQGWDRGRTDTQYF
.,TRBJ2-3,TRBD2,TRBV9,TGTGCCAGCAGCGCCCTAGCGGGAGGGATGACAGATACGCAGTATTTT,CASSALAGGMTDTQYF
.,TRBJ1-1,.,TRBV13,TGTGCCAGCAGCTTTGAGTTGTCGAACACTGAAGCTTTCTTT,CASSFELSNTEAFF
once,TRBJ2-5,.,TRBV28,TGTGCCAGCTTATCCTACGGAGAGACCCAGTACTTC,CASLSYGETQYF
.,TRBJ1-2,TRBD1,TRBV7-9,TGTGCCAGCAGCACGAGTACTAGGACAGGGGCGGCGAGAGACTATGGCTACACCTTC,CASSTSTRTGAARDYGYTF
.,TRBJ1-1,.,TRBV28,TGTGCCAGCAGTTCCGGGTTATCAGGCCACGTTGAAGCTTTCTTT,CASSSGLSGHVEAFF
once,TRBJ2-6,.,TRBV27,TGTGCCAGCAGTAGTCGAAACTCTGGGGCCAACGTCCTGACTTTC,CASSSRNSGANVLTF
.,TRBJ2-1,TRBD2,TRBV6-1,TGTGCCAGCATGGTAGGGACTAACTACAATGAGCAGTTCTTC,CASMVGTNYNEQFF
.,TRBJ2-1,TRBD2,TRBV5-8,TGTGCCAGCAGCTTGGTTCTAGCGGTTTACAATGAGCAGTTCTTC,CASSLVLAVYNEQFF
.,TRBJ2-7,.,TRBV9,TGTGCCAGCAGCCCATCAAGCGGGTACGAGCAGTACTTC,CASSPSSGYEQYF
.,TRBJ2-1,TRBD2,TRBV4-3,TGCGCCAGCAGCCCCTCGGCTACTAGCGGGAGGGCCTACAATGAGCAGTTCTTC,CASSPSATSGRAYNEQFF
.,TRBJ2-7,.,TRBV9,TGTGCCAGCAGCGCCGGTATCAACTACGAGCAGTACTTC,CASSAGINYEQYF
.,TRBJ2-7,TRBD1,TRBV19,TGTGCCAGTTCCGCCGGGACAGGGGTAAGTGGCTACGAGCAGTACTTC,CASSAGTGVSGYEQYF
.,TRBJ2-7,.,TRBV19,TGTGCCAGTAGCAGTTCCTACGAGCAGTACTTC,CASSSSYEQYF
.,TRBJ2-7,TRBD1,TRBV10-3,TGTGCCATCAGTGAAGAGGACAGGGTCTACGAGCAGTACTTC,CAISEEDRVYEQYF
.,TRBJ2-3,.,TRBV7-2,TGTGCCAGCAGCTTAGCTACCAGTAGGGTTCGTTGGGCCACAGATACGCAGTATTTT,CASSLATSRVRWATDTQYF
.,TRBJ2-7,.,TRBV19,TGTGCCAGTAGTATTGGGTCTTACGAGCAGTACTTC,CASSIGSYEQYF